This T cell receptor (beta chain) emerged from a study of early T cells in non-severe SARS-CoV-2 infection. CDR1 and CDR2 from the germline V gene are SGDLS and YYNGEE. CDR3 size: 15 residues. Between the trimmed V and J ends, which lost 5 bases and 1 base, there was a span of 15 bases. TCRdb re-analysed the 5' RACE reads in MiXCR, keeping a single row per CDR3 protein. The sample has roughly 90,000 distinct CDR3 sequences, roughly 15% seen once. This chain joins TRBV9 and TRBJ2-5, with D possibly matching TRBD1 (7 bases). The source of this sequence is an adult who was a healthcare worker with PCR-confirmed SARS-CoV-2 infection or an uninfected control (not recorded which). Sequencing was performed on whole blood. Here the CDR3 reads CASREGDSPQETQYF. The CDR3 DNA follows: TGTGCCAGCAGGGAGGGGGACAGTCCCCAAGAGACCCAGTACTTC.